Following are 24 T cell receptor beta chains from one sample sequenced in a study of shared clonotypes between healthy human individuals. Using immunoSEQ multiplex PCR, the repertoire was profiled, and TCRdb retains in-frame clones only, with some absent. The repertoire has over 2 million clones, around 93% of them found once; the top ten carry 0.37%. Sample: naive CD4+ T cells from PBMCs. Indicated subset: CD45RA+ positively selected. These receptor sequences come from a man aged 18 to 35 in good health. Some clones in this sample may be carry-over from other donors' samples.

This sequence joins TRBV5-1 and TRBJ2-6; perhaps TRBD1 as D (6 bases). This CDR3 spans 16 amino acids. V lost 1 base and J lost 2, with 10 bases in between. Germline V gene lookup returns CDR1 SGHRS and CDR2 YFSETQ. CDR3 sequence (DNA): TGCGCCAGCAGCTTGCCGGACAGTCCTGGGGCCAACGTCCTGACTTTC. Translating it yields CASSLPDSPGANVLTF.

This clone was counted between two and nine times. The V and J genes are TRBV29-1 and TRBJ1-1; D not certain. V lost 5 bases and J 0 bases, leaving 4 bases between the germline ends. CDR1 is SQVTM, CDR2 ANQGSEA, per germline. The CDR3 sequence is 11 residues long. The CDR3 nucleotides read TGCAGCGTTAACTTGAACACTGAAGCTTTCTTT. Protein: CSVNLNTEAFF.

This chain connects TRBV18 to TRBJ2-5; 9 bases are shared with TRBD1. The V gene's germline CDR1 is KGHSH and CDR2 LQKENI. The CDR3 contains 15 residues. J was trimmed by 0 bases and V by 10 bases; bases with no gene match: 9. For the CDR3, the DNA is TGTGCCACCATACCCGGGACAGGGTACCAAGAGACCCAGTACTTC. Amino acids: CATIPGTGYQETQYF.

The chain couples TRBV29-1 to TRBJ1-4, with 8 bases aligning to TRBD1. This CDR3 comprises 13 residues. CDR1 and CDR2 (germline): SQVTM, ANQGSEA. Losses at the gene ends were 7 bases for V and 7 bases for J; bases not matched to a gene: 8. Written as DNA, the CDR3 is TGCAGCGGGGGTGGACAGGGTACTGAAAAACTGTTTTTT. Translated: CSGGGQGTEKLFF.

The V call is TRBV19, the J call TRBJ1-1; a possible D gene is TRBD1 (5 bases). The length of the CDR3 is 14 residues. CDR1 is LNHDA, CDR2 SQIVND, per germline (reference sequence). Trimming removed 3 bases from V and 2 bases from J, with 10 bases in between. The CDR3 bases are TGTGCCAGTAGTATGGGACGGATAAACACTGAAGCTTTCTTT. It translates to CASSMGRINTEAFF.

This chain connects TRBV28 to TRBJ2-7; D possibly matches TRBD1 or TRBD2 (5 bases each). This CDR3 contains 14 residues. Trimming removed 6 bases at V and 5 bases at J, with 17 bases between. Germline lookup yields CDR1 MDHEN and CDR2 SYDVKM. This CDR3 reads CASRDRGLDNEQYF. DNA for the CDR3: TGTGCCAGCAGGGACCGGGGCCTCGACAACGAGCAGTACTTC.

The genes are TRBV4-1 and TRBJ2-1; a possible D gene is TRBD2 (6 bases). Per the germline V gene, CDR1 is MGHRA and CDR2 is YSYEKL. Trimming removed 4 bases at V and 3 bases at J, with 16 bases between. This CDR3 has 16 residues. The DNA for the CDR3 is TGCGCCAGCAGCCCCCGTGAGACGGGGGACTACAATGAGCAGTTCTTC. Translated, it gives CASSPRETGDYNEQFF.

The chain has TRBV25-1 and TRBJ1-1; 8 bases are a match to TRBD1. The germline V gene has CDR1 MGHDK and CDR2 SYGVNS. Unmatched junction bases numbered 11, after V lost 3 bases and J lost 8 bases. The CDR3 length is 15 residues. The CDR3 DNA is TGTGCCAGCAGTGACCCTAGGACAGGGAGCAGGGAAGCTTTCTTT. Translation: CASSDPRTGSREAFF.

The chain has TRBV2 and TRBJ1-2; D might be TRBD1 (5 bases). V was trimmed by 5 bases and J by 4 bases, leaving 17 bases between them. This CDR3 region has 15 residues. CDR1 and CDR2 from the germline V gene are SNHLY and FYNNEI. The CDR3 loop reads CASSTRAGTGYGYTF. The CDR3 bases are TGTGCCAGCAGTACCCGCGCCGGGACTGGCTATGGCTACACCTTC.

The genes are TRBV4-1 and TRBJ1-2; possibly TRBD1 for D (5 bases). The germline gives CDR1 MGHRA, CDR2 YSYEKL. This CDR3 has 17 amino acids. Trimming removed 1 base from V and 5 bases from J, with 20 bases in between. The CDR3, as DNA: TGCGCCAGCAGCCAAGTGTTCCTTTCGACAGACGTTTATGGCTACACCTTC. It specifies CASSQVFLSTDVYGYTF.

The chain is built from TRBV18 and TRBJ2-7; the D gene is possibly TRBD1 (6 bases). Germline lookup yields CDR1 KGHSH and CDR2 LQKENI. The CDR3 consists of 13 residues. Trimming cost V 5 bases and J 5 bases, with 13 bases left between them. The CDR3 region has the DNA TGTGCCAGCTCATTCGACAGGCTTGACGAGCAGTACTTC. Its translation: CASSFDRLDEQYF.

The rearrangement uses TRBV18 and TRBJ2-1, with 8 bases that match TRBD2. The CDR3 spans 15 residues. The germline gives CDR1 KGHSH, CDR2 LQKENI. Trimming took 3 bases from V and 8 from J; bases not matched to a gene: 9. This CDR3 is CASSPGPAGEDEQFF. The CDR3 DNA reads as TGTGCCAGCTCACCGGGTCCAGCGGGAGAAGATGAGCAGTTCTTC.

Of note for this clone: The same CDR3 can be traced to other DNA sequences in this sample. V gene TRBV7-2 combines with J gene TRBJ1-6, with 9 bases lining up with TRBD1. CDR1 SGHTA and CDR2 FQGNSA come from the germline V gene. The CDR3 runs 15 residues. V dropped 2 bases and J dropped 7; count of bases not matched to a gene: 3. CDR3 in amino acids: CASSLLGQGNSPLHF. In DNA form, the CDR3 reads TGTGCCAGCAGCTTATTGGGACAGGGCAATTCACCCCTCCACTTT.

Comments on this clone: This CDR3 is also generated by other DNA sequences in the sample. The genes are TRBV5-1 and TRBJ2-7, with D maybe TRBD1 (5 bases). The V gene lost 3 bases and the J gene lost 0 bases, with 7 bases spanning the gap. This CDR3 is 13 amino acids long. Germline values: CDR1 SGHRS, CDR2 YFSETQ. The CDR3 region has the DNA TGCGCCAGCAGCTCAGGGAACTCCTACGAGCAGTACTTC. Protein: CASSSGNSYEQYF.

The chain combines TRBV2 with TRBJ2-3; the D call may be TRBD1 or TRBD2 (6 bases each). The CDR3 covers 14 residues. Trimming took 8 bases from V and 9 from J, leaving 21 bases between them. The germline CDR1 and CDR2 sequences are SNHLY and FYNNEI. CDR3 loop: CASARGQLGLTQYF. CDR3 DNA: TGTGCCAGCGCCCGGGGGCAGCTGGGCCTAACGCAGTATTTT.

The CDR3 coding sequence is TGTGCCAGCAGCTTCCCAAAACGACAGGGAAAGAATCAGCCCCAGCATTTT. Translating gives CASSFPKRQGKNQPQHF. This sequence joins TRBV7-8 and TRBJ1-5; 7 nucleotides line up with TRBD1. Per the germline V gene, CDR1 is SGHVS and CDR2 is FQNEAQ. With V trimmed by 3 bases and J by 4 bases, 12 bases remained unmatched. This CDR3 spans 17 amino acids.

The gene calls are TRBV18 and TRBJ1-2; 7 positions agree with TRBD1. The V segment lost 4 bases and the J segment 6 bases; nucleotides outside the gene matches: 5. The CDR3 extends over 13 amino acids. Germline V lookup: CDR1 KGHSH, CDR2 LQKENI. The CDR3 DNA follows: TGTGCCAGCTCACTTCAGGGGGTCAATGGCTACACCTTC. Its translation is CASSLQGVNGYTF.

The CDR3 region is CASSIGIWGGYTF. The CDR3 DNA is TGTGCCAGTAGTATCGGGATCTGGGGTGGCTACACCTTC. The chain uses TRBV19 and TRBJ1-2, with D unclear. Trimming took off 3 bases at V and 7 bases at J, with 12 bases between the two ends. Looked up from germline, CDR1 is LNHDA and CDR2 is SQIVND (reference sequence). The length of the CDR3 is 13 residues.

The rearrangement links TRBV27 to TRBJ2-1, with D possibly matching TRBD2 (5 bases). There are 17 residues in the CDR3. Germline-derived CDR1 and CDR2 are MNHEY and SMNVEV (reference sequence). Trimming stripped 5 bases from V and 3 bases from J, with 20 bases between. Here the CDR3 reads CASSPKHTRLDYNEQFF. CDR3 coding DNA: TGTGCCAGCAGTCCCAAACACACTAGGCTGGACTACAATGAGCAGTTCTTC.

The rearrangement joins TRBV23-1 to TRBJ2-5; 8 nucleotides match TRBD1. Being an ORF, TRBV23-1 has a function that is uncertain. J lost 1 base, V lost 2 bases, and 15 bases had no gene match. This CDR3 contains 19 residues. This CDR3 is CASSQPRDRQGWAQETQYF. CDR3 coding DNA: TGCGCCAGCAGTCAACCCAGGGACAGACAGGGGTGGGCCCAAGAGACCCAGTACTTC.

The chain combines TRBV5-6 with TRBJ2-1, with D unclear. The CDR3 extends over 15 amino acids. Between the trimmed V and J ends, which lost 0 bases and 4 bases, there was a span of 11 bases. Germline lookup yields CDR1 SGHDT and CDR2 YYEEEE. The DNA for the CDR3 is TGTGCCAGCAGCTTGGAGTTGGGGATTTACAATGAGCAGTTCTTC. Amino acids: CASSLELGIYNEQFF. Full variable domain (missing parts from reference TRBV5-6 and TRBJ2-1): DAGVTQSPTHLIKTRGQQVTLRCSPKSGHDTVSWYQQALGQGPQFIFQYYEEEERQRGNFPDRFSGHQFPNYSSELNVNALLLGDSALYLCASSLELGIYNEQFFGPGTRLTVL.

The genes are TRBV6-5 and TRBJ1-1, with 7 bases aligning to TRBD1. Germline trimming cut 4 bases from V and 8 bases from J; bases unmatched to any gene: 16. CDR1 is MNHEY and CDR2 is SVGAGI in the germline V gene. The CDR3 runs to 16 residues. CDR3 in DNA: TGTGCCAGCAGTTCCCAGCGACAGGGTTTCCCGACGGAAGCTTTCTTT. It translates to CASSSQRQGFPTEAFF.

The V and J genes are TRBV7-2 and TRBJ2-7, with D possibly called TRBD1 or TRBD2 (6 bases each). Trimming took off 5 bases at V and 5 bases at J, with 13 bases between the two ends. CDR1 is SGHTA and CDR2 is FQGNSA in the germline V gene. The CDR3 extends over 13 amino acids. CDR3 region: CASSQRRGDEQYF. For the CDR3, the DNA is TGTGCCAGCAGCCAACGGAGGGGGGACGAGCAGTACTTC.

Of note for this clone: Other DNA sequences in this specimen translate into the identical CDR3. The rearrangement links TRBV2 to TRBJ1-2; the D gene is possibly TRBD1 (6 bases). This CDR3 comprises 13 residues. Trimming removed 3 bases at V and 4 bases at J, with 9 bases between. Germline-derived CDR1 and CDR2 are SNHLY and FYNNEI. The CDR3 loop reads CASSEGAGYGYTF. DNA of the CDR3: TGTGCCAGCAGTGAGGGGGCCGGCTATGGCTACACCTTC.